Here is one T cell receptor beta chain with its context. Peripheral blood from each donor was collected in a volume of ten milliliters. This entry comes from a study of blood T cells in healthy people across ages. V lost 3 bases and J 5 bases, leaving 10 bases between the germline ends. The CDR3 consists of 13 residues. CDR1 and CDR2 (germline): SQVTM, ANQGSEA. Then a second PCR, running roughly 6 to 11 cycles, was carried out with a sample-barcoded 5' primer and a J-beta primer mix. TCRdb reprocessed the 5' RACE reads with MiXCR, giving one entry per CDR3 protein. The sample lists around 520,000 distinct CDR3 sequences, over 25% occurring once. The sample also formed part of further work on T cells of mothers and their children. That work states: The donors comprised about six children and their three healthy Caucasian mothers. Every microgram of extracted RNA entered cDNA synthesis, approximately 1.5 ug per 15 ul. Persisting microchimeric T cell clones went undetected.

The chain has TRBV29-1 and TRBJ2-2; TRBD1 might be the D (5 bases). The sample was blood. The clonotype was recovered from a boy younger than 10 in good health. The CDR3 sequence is CSVDGQGTGELFF. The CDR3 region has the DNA TGCAGCGTTGATGGGCAGGGTACCGGGGAGCTGTTTTTT.